This T cell receptor beta chain was documented in a study of blood T cell repertoires in COVID-19. The protocol was immunoSEQ multiplex PCR, while the TCRdb copy is restricted to in-frame clones and leaves out a portion. The sample contains roughly 250,000 clones, around 85% of which appear only once. CDR1 and CDR2 from the germline V gene are KGHSH and LQKENI. The V gene lost 6 bases and the J gene lost 1 base, with 12 bases spanning the gap. The CDR3 is 14 amino acids. This TCR was sampled from a human donor with COVID-19, enrolled during active disease. The donor label of this sample is uncertain. The chain employs TRBV18 and TRBJ2-5, with D possibly being TRBD2 (5 bases). Sample: peripheral blood. The chain's CDR3 is CASSYEAGQETQYF. CDR3 sequence (DNA): TGTGCCAGCTCCTACGAGGCGGGCCAAGAGACCCAGTACTTC.